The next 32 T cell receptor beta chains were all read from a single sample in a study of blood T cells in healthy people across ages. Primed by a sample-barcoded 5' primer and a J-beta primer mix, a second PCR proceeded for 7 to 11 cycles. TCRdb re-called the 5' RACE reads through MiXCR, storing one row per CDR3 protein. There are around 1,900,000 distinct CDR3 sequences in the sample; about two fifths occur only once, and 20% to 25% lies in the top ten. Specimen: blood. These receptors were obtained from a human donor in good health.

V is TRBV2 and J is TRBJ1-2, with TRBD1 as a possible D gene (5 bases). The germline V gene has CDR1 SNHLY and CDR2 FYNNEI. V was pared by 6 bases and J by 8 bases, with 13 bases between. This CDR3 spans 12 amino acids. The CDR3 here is CASRGTIQGYTF. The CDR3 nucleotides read TGTGCCAGCAGGGGGACGATCCAAGGCTACACCTTC.

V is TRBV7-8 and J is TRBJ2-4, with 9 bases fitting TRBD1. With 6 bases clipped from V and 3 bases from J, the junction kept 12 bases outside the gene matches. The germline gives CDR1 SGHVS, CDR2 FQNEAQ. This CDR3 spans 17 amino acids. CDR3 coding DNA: TGTGCCAGCAGTTTATCCGACAGGGGGTCCGTCAAAAACATTCAGTACTTC. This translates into CASSLSDRGSVKNIQYF.

CDR3 nucleotides: TGCAGTGCTAGGAGAGCCGGGACTAGCTTCGGATTCGACGAGCAGTACTTC. Translating gives CSARRAGTSFGFDEQYF. The J gene is TRBJ2-7, the V gene TRBV20-1; 9 bases align to TRBD2. Germline values: CDR1 DFQATT, CDR2 SNEGSKA (reference sequence). The CDR3 extends over 17 amino acids. The J segment lost 5 bases and the V segment lost 3 bases, leaving 17 bases of the junction unmatched.

The CDR3 region has the DNA TGTGCCAGCAGCTTGGGAGGCCGGCAACAGGAGCAGTACTTC. Translating it yields CASSLGGRQQEQYF. The chain links TRBV5-6 to TRBJ2-7, with D unresolved. V was clipped by 0 bases and J by 7 bases, with 14 bases between them. Germline assignment: CDR1 SGHDT and CDR2 YYEEEE. The CDR3 has 14 amino acids.

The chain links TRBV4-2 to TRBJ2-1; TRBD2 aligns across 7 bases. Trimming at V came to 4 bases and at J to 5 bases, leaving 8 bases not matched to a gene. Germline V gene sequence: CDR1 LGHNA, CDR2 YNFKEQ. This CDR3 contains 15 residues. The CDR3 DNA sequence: TGTGCCAGCAGCCCAGGACTAGACCAAAACAATGAGCAGTTCTTC. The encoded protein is CASSPGLDQNNEQFF.

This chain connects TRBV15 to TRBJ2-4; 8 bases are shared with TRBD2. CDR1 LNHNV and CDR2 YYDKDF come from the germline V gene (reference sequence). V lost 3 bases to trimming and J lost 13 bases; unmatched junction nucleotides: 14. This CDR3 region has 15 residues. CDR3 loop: CATSSSGDSYNEQYF. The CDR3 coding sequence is TGTGCCACCAGCAGTAGCGGGGATTCCTACAATGAGCAGTACTTC.

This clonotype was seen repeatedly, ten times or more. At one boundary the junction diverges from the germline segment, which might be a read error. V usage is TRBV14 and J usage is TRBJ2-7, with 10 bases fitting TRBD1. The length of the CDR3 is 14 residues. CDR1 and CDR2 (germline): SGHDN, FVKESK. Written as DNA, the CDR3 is TGCGCCAGCAGTCATGGACAGGGGGCCTACGAGCAGTACTTC. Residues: CASSHGQGAYEQYF.

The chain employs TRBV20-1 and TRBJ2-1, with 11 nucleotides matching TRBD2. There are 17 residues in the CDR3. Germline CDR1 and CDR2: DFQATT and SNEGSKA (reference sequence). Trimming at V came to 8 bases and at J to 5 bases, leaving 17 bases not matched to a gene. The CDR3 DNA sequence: TGCAGTCCTGGGAGGCTAGCGGGGGGTTTAGTAGACAATGAGCAGTTCTTC. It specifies CSPGRLAGGLVDNEQFF.

The CDR3 protein is CASSLGQSFYNEQFF. Written as DNA, the CDR3 is TGTGCCAGCAGTTTAGGGCAGAGCTTTTACAATGAGCAGTTCTTC. This chain joins TRBV12-3 or TRBV12-4 and TRBJ2-1; D call uncertain. V lost 1 base and J lost 4, with 11 bases in between. The CDR3 is 15 amino acids.

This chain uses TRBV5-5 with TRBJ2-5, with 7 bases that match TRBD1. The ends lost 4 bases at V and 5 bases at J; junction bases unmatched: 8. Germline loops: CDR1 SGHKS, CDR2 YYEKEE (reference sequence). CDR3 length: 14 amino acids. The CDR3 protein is CASSPPGGHETQYF. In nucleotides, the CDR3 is TGTGCCAGCAGCCCACCAGGGGGACATGAGACCCAGTACTTC.

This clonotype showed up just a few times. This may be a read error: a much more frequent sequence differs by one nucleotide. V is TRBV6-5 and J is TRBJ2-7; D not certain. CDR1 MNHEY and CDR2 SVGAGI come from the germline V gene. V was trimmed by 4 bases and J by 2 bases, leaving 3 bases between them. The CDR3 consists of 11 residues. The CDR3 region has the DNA TGTGCCAGCAGTTGCGCCTACGAGCAGTACTTC. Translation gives CASSCAYEQYF.

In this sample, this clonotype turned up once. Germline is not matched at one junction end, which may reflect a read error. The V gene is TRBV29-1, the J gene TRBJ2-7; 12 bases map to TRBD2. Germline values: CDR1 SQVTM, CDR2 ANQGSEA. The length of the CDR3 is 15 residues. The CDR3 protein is CGVELSSGGEYEQYF. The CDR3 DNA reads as TGCGGCGTTGAATTATCTAGCGGGGGGGAATACGAGCAGTACTTC.

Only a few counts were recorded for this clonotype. Here the CDR3 reads CASSFGLAGETQYF. In DNA form, the CDR3 reads TGTGCCAGCAGCTTCGGACTAGCGGGGGAGACCCAGTACTTC. The chain carries TRBV7-2 and TRBJ2-5; 12 bases agree with TRBD2. This CDR3 contains 14 residues. The V segment lost 3 bases and the J segment 5 bases; nucleotides outside the gene matches: 1. The germline V gene has CDR1 SGHTA and CDR2 FQGNSA.

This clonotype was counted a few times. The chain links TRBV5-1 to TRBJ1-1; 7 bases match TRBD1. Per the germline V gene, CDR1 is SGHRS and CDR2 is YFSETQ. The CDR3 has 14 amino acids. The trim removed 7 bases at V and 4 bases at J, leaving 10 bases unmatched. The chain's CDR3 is CASASGGKGTEAFF. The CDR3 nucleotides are TGCGCCAGCGCCTCAGGGGGGAAGGGCACTGAAGCTTTCTTT.

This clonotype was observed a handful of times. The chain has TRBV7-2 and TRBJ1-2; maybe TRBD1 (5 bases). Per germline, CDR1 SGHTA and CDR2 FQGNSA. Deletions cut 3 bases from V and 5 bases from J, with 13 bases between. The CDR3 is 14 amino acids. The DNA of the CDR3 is TGTGCCAGCAGCTTTTCCAGGGCAGAGTATGGCTACACCTTC. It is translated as CASSFSRAEYGYTF.

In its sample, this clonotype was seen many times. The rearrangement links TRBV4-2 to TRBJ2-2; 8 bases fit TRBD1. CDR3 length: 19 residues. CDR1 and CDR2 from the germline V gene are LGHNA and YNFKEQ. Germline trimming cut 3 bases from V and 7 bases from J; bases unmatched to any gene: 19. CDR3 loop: CASSQVPGTGGFVVGELFF. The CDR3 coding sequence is TGTGCCAGCAGCCAGGTCCCCGGGACAGGAGGGTTTGTGGTCGGGGAGCTGTTTTTT.

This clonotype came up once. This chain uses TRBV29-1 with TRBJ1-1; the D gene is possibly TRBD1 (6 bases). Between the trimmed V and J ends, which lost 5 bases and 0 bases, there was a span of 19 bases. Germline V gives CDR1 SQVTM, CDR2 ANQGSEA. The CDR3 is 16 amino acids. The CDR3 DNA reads TGCAGCGTTAGAAGGGGTGGGGGGGGCGTGAACACTGAAGCTTTCTTT. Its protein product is CSVRRGGGGVNTEAFF.

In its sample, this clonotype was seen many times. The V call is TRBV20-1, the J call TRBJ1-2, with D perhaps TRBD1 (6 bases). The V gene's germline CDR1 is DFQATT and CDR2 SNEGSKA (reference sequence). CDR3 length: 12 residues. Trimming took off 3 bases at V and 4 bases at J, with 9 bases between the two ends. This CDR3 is CSARTGGYGYTF. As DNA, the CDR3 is TGCAGTGCTAGGACAGGCGGCTATGGCTACACCTTC.

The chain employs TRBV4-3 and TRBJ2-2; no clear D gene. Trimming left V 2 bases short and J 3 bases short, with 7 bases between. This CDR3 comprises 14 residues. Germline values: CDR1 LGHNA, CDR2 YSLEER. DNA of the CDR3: TGCGCCAGCAGCCAAAAGTTTGACACCGGGGAGCTGTTTTTT. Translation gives CASSQKFDTGELFF.

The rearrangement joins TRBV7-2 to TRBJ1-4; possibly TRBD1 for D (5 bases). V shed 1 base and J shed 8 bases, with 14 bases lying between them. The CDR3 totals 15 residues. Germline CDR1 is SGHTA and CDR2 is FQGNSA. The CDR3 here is CASSLVSVRGEKLFF. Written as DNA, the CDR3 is TGTGCCAGCAGCTTAGTTAGTGTTAGGGGAGAAAAACTGTTTTTT.

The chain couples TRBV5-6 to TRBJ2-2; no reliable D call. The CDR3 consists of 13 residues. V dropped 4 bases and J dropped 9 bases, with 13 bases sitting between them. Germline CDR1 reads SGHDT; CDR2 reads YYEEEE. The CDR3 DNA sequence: TGTGCCAGCAGCCTCAATCCCCCGAGGGAGCTGTTTTTT. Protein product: CASSLNPPRELFF.

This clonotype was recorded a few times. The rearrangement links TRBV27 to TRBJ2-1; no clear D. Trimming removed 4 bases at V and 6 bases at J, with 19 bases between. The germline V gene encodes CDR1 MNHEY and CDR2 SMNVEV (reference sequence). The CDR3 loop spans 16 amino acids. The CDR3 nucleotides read TGTGCCAGCAGTTCCCAAACTACTACCCCTACCAATGAGCAGTTCTTC. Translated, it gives CASSSQTTTPTNEQFF.

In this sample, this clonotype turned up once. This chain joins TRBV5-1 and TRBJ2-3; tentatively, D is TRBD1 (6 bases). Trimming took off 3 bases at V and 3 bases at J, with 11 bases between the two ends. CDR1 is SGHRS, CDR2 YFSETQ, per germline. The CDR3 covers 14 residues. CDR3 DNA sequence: TGCGCCAGCAGCTGGGGGACAAGGACAGATACGCAGTATTTT. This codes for CASSWGTRTDTQYF.

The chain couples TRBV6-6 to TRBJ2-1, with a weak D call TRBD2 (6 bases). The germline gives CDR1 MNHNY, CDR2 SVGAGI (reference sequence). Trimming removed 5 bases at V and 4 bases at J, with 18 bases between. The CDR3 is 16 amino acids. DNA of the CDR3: TGTGCCAGCAGTCAAGGGTGGCGGGGCGATTACAATGAGCAGTTCTTC. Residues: CASSQGWRGDYNEQFF.

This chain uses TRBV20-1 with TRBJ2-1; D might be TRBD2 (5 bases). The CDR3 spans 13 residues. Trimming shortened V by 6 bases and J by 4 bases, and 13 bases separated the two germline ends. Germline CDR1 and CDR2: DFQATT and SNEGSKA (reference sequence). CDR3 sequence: CSARGRIYNEQFF. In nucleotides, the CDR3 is TGCAGTGCCCGGGGTCGGATATACAATGAGCAGTTCTTC.

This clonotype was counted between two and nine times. CDR3 region: CATSLTGETQYF. The CDR3 nucleotides read TGTGCCACCAGTTTGACAGGAGAGACCCAGTACTTC. V usage is TRBV15 and J usage is TRBJ2-5; D perhaps matches TRBD1 (6 bases). This CDR3 is built from 12 residues. The V end lost 6 bases, the J end lost 4 bases, and 9 bases lay between the germline ends. Germline V gives CDR1 LNHNV, CDR2 YYDKDF (reference sequence).

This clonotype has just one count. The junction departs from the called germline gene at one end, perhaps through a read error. CDR3 amino acids: CASPPSGANVLTF. The CDR3 nucleotides are TGTGCTAGTCCTCCCTCTGGGGCCAATGTCCTGACTTTC. This rearrangement joins TRBV12-5 to TRBJ2-6; possibly TRBD1 for D (5 bases). This CDR3 is 13 amino acids long. Germline values: CDR1 LGHNT, CDR2 FRNRAP. The whole variable domain, remainder taken from reference TRBV12-5 and TRBJ2-6, is DARVTQTPRHKVTEMGQEVTMRCQPILGHNTVFWYRQTMMQGLELLAYFRNRAPLDDSGMPKDRFSAEMPDATLATLKIQPSEPRDSAVYFCASPPSGANVLTFGAGSRLTVL.

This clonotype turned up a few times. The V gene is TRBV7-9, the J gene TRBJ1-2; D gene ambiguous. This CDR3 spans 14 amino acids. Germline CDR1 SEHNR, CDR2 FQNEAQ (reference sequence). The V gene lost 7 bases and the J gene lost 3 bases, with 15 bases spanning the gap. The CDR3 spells CASTTLKDDYGYTF. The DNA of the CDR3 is TGTGCCAGCACTACTTTGAAGGATGACTATGGCTACACCTTC.

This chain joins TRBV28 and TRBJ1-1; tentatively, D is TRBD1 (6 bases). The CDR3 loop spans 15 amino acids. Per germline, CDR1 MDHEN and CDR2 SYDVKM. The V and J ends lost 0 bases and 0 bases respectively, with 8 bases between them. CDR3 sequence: CASSLWGHLNTEAFF. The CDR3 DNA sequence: TGTGCCAGCAGTTTATGGGGACACTTGAACACTGAAGCTTTCTTT.

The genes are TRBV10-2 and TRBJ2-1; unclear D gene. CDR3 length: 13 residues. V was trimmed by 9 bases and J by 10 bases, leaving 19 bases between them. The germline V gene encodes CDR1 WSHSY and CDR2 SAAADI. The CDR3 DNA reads TGCGCCAGTCTAGATCACAGCTCCTACGAGCAGTTCTTC. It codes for CASLDHSSYEQFF.

CDR3 bases: TGTGCCAGCAGCTTAGTTCCAGGGTACTATGGCTACACCTTC. Translated, it gives CASSLVPGYYGYTF. V is TRBV7-2 and J is TRBJ1-2; tentative D call: TRBD1 (5 bases). The CDR3 has 14 residues. Germline-derived CDR1 and CDR2 are SGHTA and FQGNSA. Trimming shortened V by 1 base and J by 3 bases, and 9 bases separated the two germline ends. Drawing the rest from reference TRBV7-2 and TRBJ1-2, the complete variable domain is GAGVSQSPSNKVTEKGKDVELRCDPISGHTALYWYRQSLGQGLEFLIYFQGNSAPDKSGLPSDRFSAERTGGSVSTLTIQRTQQEDSAVYLCASSLVPGYYGYTFGSGTRLTVV.

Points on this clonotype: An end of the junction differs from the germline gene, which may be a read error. The CDR3 reads CASSLGNSGANVPTF. The DNA for the CDR3 is TGTGCCAGCAGCTTGGGAAACTCTGGGGCCAACGTCCCGACTTTC. The chain has TRBV5-5 and TRBJ2-6; possibly TRBD1 for D (5 bases). Germline V gene data show CDR1 as SGHKS and CDR2 as YYEKEE (reference sequence). This CDR3 has 15 amino acids.